The 28 T cell receptor beta chains given below trace back to one sample, sequenced in a study of tissue T cells after allogeneic stem cell transplantation. The assay was immunoSEQ multiplex PCR, and TCRdb's table has in-frame clones only and misses some. This table has roughly 50,000 clones, over 65% appearing once. Sequenced: sorted cells pooled from one or two spleens. Source of these receptors: a pool of C57BL/6 mice in good health.

To note about this clone: Germline and genes here are mouse. The CDR3 goes on 1 residue after the read ends, and that part is filled in from the germline J gene. This chain links TRBV29 with TRBJ2-5, with TRBD2 matching 11 bases. The CDR3 totals 16 residues. Looked up from germline, CDR1 is MSHET and CDR2 is SYDVDS. The V segment lost 2 bases and the J segment 0 bases; nucleotides outside the gene matches: 1. This CDR3 reads CASSLRTGGNQDTQYF. CDR3 DNA (partial): TGTGCTAGCAGTTTAAGGACTGGGGGGAACCAAGACACCCAGTAC. Full variable domain (rest looked up from reference TRBV29 and TRBJ2-5): DMKVTQMPRYLIKRMGENVLLECGQDMSHETMYWYRQDPGLGLQLIYISYDVDSNSEGDIPKGYRVSRKKREHFSLILDSAKTNQTSVYFCASSLRTGGNQDTQYFGPGTRLLVL.

On this clone itself: Germline and genes here are mouse. The CDR3 region is CASSQDRAKNTGQLYF. The CDR3 DNA, read in part, is TGTGCCAGCAGCCAAGATAGGGCAAAAAACACCGGGCAGCTCTAC. The gene calls are TRBV2 and TRBJ2-2, with unresolved D. The CDR3 is cut off 1 residue early in the read; its end comes from the germline J gene. V was clipped by 0 bases and J by 1 base, with 9 bases between them. Per germline, CDR1 LGHNA and CDR2 YSYQKL. The CDR3 loop spans 16 amino acids.

This clone was detected only a few times. Genes here carry mouse names. The CDR3 here is CASGDLGGQYF. CDR3 bases read: TGTGCCAGCGGTGATCTGGGGGGACAGTAC. V gene TRBV13-2 combines with J gene TRBJ2-7; 8 nucleotides line up with TRBD2. The CDR3 is cut off 1 residue early in the read; its end comes from the germline J gene. This CDR3 has 11 amino acids. V was clipped by 1 base and J by 9 bases; unmatched bases: 0. Germline loops: CDR1 NNHNN, CDR2 SYGAGS (reference sequence).

This clone was detected only a few times. Genes and germline come from the mouse. The read terminates 1 residue ahead of where the CDR3 ends, so the germline J gene completes it. The chain combines TRBV13-2 with TRBJ2-7; 9 bases are shared with TRBD2. The CDR3 extends over 13 amino acids. V gave up 6 bases and J gave up 4 bases; unmatched junction bases: 5. Looked up from germline, CDR1 is NNHNN and CDR2 is SYGAGS (reference sequence). The CDR3 protein is CASDDWGYYEQYF. CDR3 bases read: TGTGCCAGCGATGACTGGGGGTATTATGAACAGTAC.

For this clone: Mouse names are used for the genes. The read terminates 1 residue before the CDR3 end, so the remaining end is supplied by the germline J gene. This chain uses TRBV15 with TRBJ2-7, with a weak D call TRBD2 (6 bases). Germline V CDR1 and CDR2: SGHND, FRSKSL. V was cut by 10 bases and J by 5 bases, with 12 bases left in between. The CDR3 runs to 11 residues. The CDR3 DNA, read in part, is TGTGCCACGGGGACTCGGGATGAACAGTAC. Its protein product is CATGTRDEQY. The CDR3 as a whole reads CATGTRDEQYF.

As concerns this clone: Gene names follow the mouse nomenclature. The read stops 1 residue short of the end of the CDR3; the missing end is completed from the germline J gene. The chain joins TRBV4 to TRBJ2-4; weak D call: TRBD2 (6 bases). The CDR3 has 14 residues. Deletions cut 5 bases from V and 0 bases from J, with 9 bases between. Per the germline V gene, CDR1 is LGHDT and CDR2 is YNNKQL (reference sequence). CDR3 residues: CASSPGVSQNTLYF. The covered CDR3 bases are TGTGCCAGCAGCCCTGGGGTTAGTCAAAACACCTTGTAC.

Points on this clone: All gene names here are mouse names. Sequencing ends 1 residue short of the CDR3 end; the germline J gene provides the rest. The chain employs TRBV29 and TRBJ2-1, with 10 bases that match TRBD2. Germline V gene sequence: CDR1 MSHET, CDR2 SYDVDS. V was clipped by 5 bases and J by 7 bases; unmatched bases: 8. The CDR3 extends over 15 amino acids. CDR3: CASSPSLGGRAEQFF. CDR3 DNA, as far as it was read: TGTGCTAGCAGTCCCTCACTGGGGGGGAGAGCTGAGCAGTTC.

Turning to this clone: Genes and germline are mouse. The read gets to within 1 residue of the CDR3 end, and the germline J gene fills in the rest. The V gene is TRBV26, the J gene TRBJ2-1, with D unresolved. Germline lookup yields CDR1 KGHPV and CDR2 FQNQEV (reference sequence). The CDR3 is 13 amino acids. V dropped 2 bases and J dropped 4 bases, with 6 bases sitting between them. The CDR3 DNA, read in part, is TGTGCCAGCAGTCTGGAAGTGTATGCTGAGCAGTTC. Amino acids: CASSLEVYAEQF. The CDR3 in full is CASSLEVYAEQFF.

Regarding this clone: Any gene name here is a mouse gene name. Sequencing ends 1 residue short of the CDR3 end; the germline J gene provides the rest. The chain uses TRBV15 and TRBJ2-3; TRBD2 matches 10 bases. The CDR3 loop spans 15 amino acids. After removal of 6 bases from V and 0 bases from J, the junction contained 3 bases not matched to a gene. CDR1 is SGHND and CDR2 is FRSKSL in the germline V gene. The CDR3 loop reads CASRRTGGSAETLYF. Incomplete CDR3 DNA: TGTGCCAGCAGGAGGACTGGGGGTAGTGCAGAAACGCTGTAT.

To note about this clone: Gene labels here are mouse ones. The CDR3 bases that were read are TGTGCCAGCAGTACGGGACAGAGTCAAAACACCTTGTAC. This translates into CASSTGQSQNTLY. The CDR3, in full, reads CASSTGQSQNTLYF. The V call is TRBV19, the J call TRBJ2-4, with 7 bases fitting TRBD1. The read terminates 1 residue before the CDR3 end, so the remaining end is supplied by the germline J gene. Germline-derived CDR1 and CDR2 are FNHDT and SITEND (reference sequence). The CDR3 has 14 residues. V gave up 3 bases and J gave up 0 bases; unmatched junction bases: 1.

As concerns this clone: The listed genes are named as in mouse. The CDR3 end is not reached by the read, which stops 1 residue before it; the germline J gene fills it in. This chain links TRBV29 with TRBJ2-3, with 8 bases lining up with TRBD1. Germline assignment: CDR1 MSHET and CDR2 SYDVDS. There are 15 residues in the CDR3. With V trimmed by 4 bases and J by 1 base, 4 bases remained unmatched. CDR3 amino acids: CASSWTGLGAETLYF. CDR3 bases read: TGTGCTAGCAGTTGGACAGGGCTGGGTGCAGAAACGCTGTAT.

Comments on this clone: Gene labels here are mouse ones. The CDR3 is cut off 1 residue early in the read; its end comes from the germline J gene. The chain links TRBV1 to TRBJ1-1; no firm D call. Germline V gene sequence: CDR1 NSQYPW, CDR2 LRSPGD (reference sequence). V lost 1 base to trimming and J lost 1 base, with 7 bases between them. The CDR3 consists of 14 residues. Incomplete CDR3 DNA: TGCACCTGCAGTGCAGTCCAGCTAAACACAGAAGTCTTC. As protein: CTCSAVQLNTEVF. The whole CDR3 sequence reads CTCSAVQLNTEVFF.

To note about this clone: Mouse gene names apply. Read coverage stops 1 residue before the CDR3 terminus; the germline J gene supplies the remainder. The rearrangement uses TRBV14 and TRBJ1-4; D might be TRBD1 (6 bases). Germline loops: CDR1 SGHDT, CDR2 FRDEAV. V lost 3 bases and J 6 bases, leaving 6 bases between the germline ends. This CDR3 region has 12 residues. CDR3 residues: CASSSGDERLFF. The sequenced CDR3 bases are TGTGCCAGCAGTTCAGGGGACGAAAGATTATTT.

This clone was found once. Gene names are the mouse ones. From the germline J gene comes the end of the CDR3, since the read stops 1 residue before it. The chain recombines TRBV13-2 with TRBJ2-4, with 9 bases identical to TRBD2. V gave up 2 bases and J gave up 8 bases; unmatched junction bases: 0. CDR3 length equals 12 residues. Germline CDR1 reads NNHNN; CDR2 reads SYGAGS (reference sequence). CDR3 DNA (partial): TGTGCCAGCGGTGACTGGGGGGGCACCTTGTAC. Translating gives CASGDWGGTLY. The CDR3 in its entirety is CASGDWGGTLYF.

As for this clone: The gene names here belong to mouse. The CDR3 end is not reached by the read, which stops 1 residue before it; the germline J gene fills it in. The chain carries TRBV4 and TRBJ2-4; 8 bases line up with TRBD2. V dropped 3 bases and J dropped 3; count of bases not matched to a gene: 8. The CDR3 consists of 16 residues. Per germline, CDR1 LGHDT and CDR2 YNNKQL (reference sequence). The CDR3 spells CASSYQGGGVQNTLYF. The DNA read from the CDR3 is TGTGCCAGCAGCTATCAGGGTGGGGGGGTACAAAACACCTTGTAC.

About this clone: Mouse names are used for the genes. The CDR3 end lies 1 residue beyond the end of the read and is filled in from the germline J gene. The genes are TRBV5 and TRBJ1-5; D gene uncertain. The CDR3 has 14 residues. The ends were cut back, 4 bases at V and 0 bases at J, with 7 bases in the middle. Germline CDR1 reads LGHNA; CDR2 reads YNLKQL (reference sequence). The sequenced CDR3 bases are TGTGCCAGCAGCCCCGACAATAACAACCAGGCTCCGCTT. Translated, it gives CASSPDNNNQAPL. The complete CDR3 protein is CASSPDNNNQAPLF.

A note on this clone: Germline and genes: mouse. Partial CDR3 DNA: TGCACCTGCAGTGCTCGAGATTCTGGAAATACGCTCTAT. Amino acid sequence: CTCSARDSGNTLY. The complete CDR3 reads CTCSARDSGNTLYF. This sequence joins TRBV1 and TRBJ1-3, with no clear D. Coverage ceases 1 residue before the CDR3 finishes, and the germline J gene fills in the end. V dropped 3 bases and J dropped 0 bases, with 6 bases sitting between them. The germline V gene encodes CDR1 NSQYPW and CDR2 LRSPGD (reference sequence). CDR3 length: 14 residues.

Worth noting for this clone: Germline and genes: mouse. Read data end 1 residue before the CDR3 end; the end is taken from the germline J gene. This chain connects TRBV13-3 to TRBJ2-3, with D tentatively TRBD2 (7 bases). The CDR3 is made up of 14 amino acids. In germline, CDR1 is NNHDY, CDR2 SYVADS. Trimming took 3 bases from V and 1 from J, leaving 9 bases between them. The chain's CDR3 is CASSVGGGAETLYF. Partial CDR3 DNA: TGTGCCAGCAGTGTGGGGGGCGGTGCAGAAACGCTGTAT.

Concerning this clone: Here the gene names and germline are mouse. The CDR3 end falls 1 residue outside the read, so it is completed with the germline J gene. This chain links TRBV16 with TRBJ2-4; the D is unclear. Germline-derived CDR1 and CDR2 are SGHSA and FRNQAP. Trimming cost V 5 bases and J 0 bases, with 6 bases left between them. CDR3 length equals 13 residues. The DNA read from the CDR3 is TGTGCAAGCAGCCAAACTAGTCAAAACACCTTGTAC. Its protein product is CASSQTSQNTLY. The full-length CDR3 reads as CASSQTSQNTLYF. The full variable domain, completed using reference TRBV16 and TRBJ2-4, is NAGVIQTPRHKVTGKGQEATLWCEPISGHSAVFWYRQTIVQGLEFLTYFRNQAPIDDSGMPKERFSAQMPNQSHSTLKIQSTQPQDSAVYLCASSQTSQNTLYFGAGTRLSVL.

On this clone itself: The genes are named according to mouse. The observed sequence ends 1 residue before the CDR3 terminus, with the missing tail filled in from the germline J gene. The chain combines TRBV13-3 with TRBJ2-2; 9 bases map to TRBD1. Trimming cost V 7 bases and J 1 base; bases outside gene matches: 5. The germline CDR1 and CDR2 sequences are NNHDY and SYVADS. This CDR3 is 15 amino acids long. This chain's CDR3 is CASLTGGGNTGQLYF. CDR3 bases read: TGTGCCAGCCTCACAGGGGGCGGAAACACCGGGCAGCTCTAC.

Notes on this clone: Here the gene names and germline are mouse. The read falls 1 residue short of the CDR3 end, and the missing part is taken from the germline J gene. The genes are TRBV19 and TRBJ1-6; TRBD1 is a possible D gene (6 bases). TRBJ1-6 is noted as an ORF with a role that remains uncertain. The CDR3 covers 14 residues. Deletions cut 2 bases from V and 3 bases from J, with 6 bases between. Germline CDR1 and CDR2: FNHDT and SITEND (reference sequence). CDR3 in amino acids: CASSMTGYNSPLYF. The DNA read from the CDR3 is TGTGCCAGCAGTATGACAGGCTATAATTCGCCCCTCTAC.

Remarks on this clone: The gene names given are mouse names. The read gets to within 1 residue of the CDR3 end, and the germline J gene fills in the rest. The rearrangement links TRBV31 to TRBJ2-5; D could derive from TRBD1 or TRBD2 (5 bases each). This CDR3 has 14 residues. Germline V gene lookup returns CDR1 GKSSPN and CDR2 SITVG. V gave up 0 bases and J gave up 2 bases, with 9 bases separating them. The sequenced CDR3 bases are TGTGCCTGGAGTCTACTAGGGACCCAAGACACCCAGTAC. Its protein is CAWSLLGTQDTQY. The entire CDR3 protein is CAWSLLGTQDTQYF.

Of note for this clone: The gene names given are mouse names. The read terminates 1 residue before the CDR3 end, so the remaining end is supplied by the germline J gene. This specimen includes other DNA sequences encoding the same CDR3. V and J are TRBV13-2 and TRBJ2-1, with D possibly matching TRBD2 (6 bases). The V gene's germline CDR1 is NNHNN and CDR2 SYGAGS (reference sequence). There are 14 residues in the CDR3. With 2 bases removed from V and 0 bases from J, the gap between germline ends came to 6 bases. CDR3 DNA (partial): TGTGCCAGCGGTGACTGGGGTAACTATGCTGAGCAGTTC. This gives the protein CASGDWGNYAEQF. The complete CDR3 sequence is CASGDWGNYAEQFF.

Of note for this clone: Mouse gene names and germline throughout. The read ends 1 residue before the CDR3 terminus; that terminus is restored from the germline J gene. The chain employs TRBV17 and TRBJ2-5; D remains unclear. Per the germline V gene, CDR1 is MNHDT and CDR2 is YYDKIL. The CDR3 is made up of 14 amino acids. The V gene lost 1 base and the J gene lost 8 bases, with 13 bases spanning the gap. The part of the CDR3 DNA that was read is TGTGCTAGCAGTAGAGCGAGGGTGATAGGCACCCAGTAC. Translated, it gives CASSRARVIGTQY. The full CDR3 protein is CASSRARVIGTQYF.

As to this clone: Gene labels here are mouse ones. The read terminates 1 residue before the CDR3 end, so the remaining end is supplied by the germline J gene. The chain employs TRBV15 and TRBJ2-2, with D tentatively TRBD1 or TRBD2 (5 bases each). V shed 5 bases and J shed 0 bases, with 10 bases lying between them. The germline gives CDR1 SGHND, CDR2 FRSKSL. The length of the CDR3 is 15 residues. CDR3 bases read: TGTGCCAGCAGTCTCGGGACGACAAACACCGGGCAGCTCTAC. It codes for CASSLGTTNTGQLY. The whole CDR3 protein is CASSLGTTNTGQLYF.

A remark on this clone: Gene names are mouse gene names. The read comes to an end 1 residue before the CDR3 does, leaving the germline J gene to fill in the end. This chain uses TRBV15 with TRBJ1-5; D may be TRBD1 (5 bases). This CDR3 spans 13 amino acids. Germline V gene lookup returns CDR1 SGHND and CDR2 FRSKSL. Trimming pared 3 bases from V and 2 bases from J, leaving 5 bases between. CDR3 bases read: TGTGCCAGCAGTTTGGGGGACAACCAGGCTCCGCTT. Translation: CASSLGDNQAPL. The full CDR3 reads CASSLGDNQAPLF. Looking up the rest from reference TRBV15 and TRBJ1-5 gives the full variable domain: DAGVTQTPRHEVAEKGQTIILKCEPVSGHNDLFWYRQTKIQGLELLSYFRSKSLMEDGGAFKDRFKAEMLNSSFSTLKIQPTEPKDSAVYLCASSLGDNQAPLFGEGTRLSVL.

Regarding this clone: Mouse names are used for the genes. The CDR3 is cut off 1 residue early in the read; its end comes from the germline J gene. The chain joins TRBV12-2 to TRBJ2-5, with 7 bases matching TRBD1. The CDR3 has 14 amino acids. Trimming at V came to 2 bases and at J to 4 bases, leaving 5 bases not matched to a gene. Per the germline V gene, CDR1 is SGHLS and CDR2 is HYDKME. The sequenced part of the CDR3 DNA is TGTGCCAGCTCTCAGACAGGGATAGAAGACACCCAGTAC. As protein: CASSQTGIEDTQY. The full CDR3 sequence reads CASSQTGIEDTQYF.

As concerns this clone: Any gene name here is a mouse gene name. The CDR3 extends 1 residue past the end of the read, so its final part is completed from the germline J gene. The chain joins TRBV17 to TRBJ2-5; TRBD2 matches at 10 bases. This CDR3 has 14 amino acids. The germline V gene has CDR1 MNHDT and CDR2 YYDKIL. The V segment lost 5 bases and the J segment 4 bases; nucleotides outside the gene matches: 3. The covered CDR3 bases are TGTGCTAGCAGTTTACTGGGGGGGGAAGACACCCAGTAC. It codes for CASSLLGGEDTQY. The CDR3, in full, reads CASSLLGGEDTQYF. The full variable domain, completed using reference TRBV17 and TRBJ2-5, is DTTVKQNPRYKLARVGKPVNLICSQTMNHDTMYWYQKKPNQAPKLLLFYYDKILNREADTFEKFQSSRPNNSFCSLYIGSAGLEYSAMYLCASSLLGGEDTQYFGPGTRLLVL.